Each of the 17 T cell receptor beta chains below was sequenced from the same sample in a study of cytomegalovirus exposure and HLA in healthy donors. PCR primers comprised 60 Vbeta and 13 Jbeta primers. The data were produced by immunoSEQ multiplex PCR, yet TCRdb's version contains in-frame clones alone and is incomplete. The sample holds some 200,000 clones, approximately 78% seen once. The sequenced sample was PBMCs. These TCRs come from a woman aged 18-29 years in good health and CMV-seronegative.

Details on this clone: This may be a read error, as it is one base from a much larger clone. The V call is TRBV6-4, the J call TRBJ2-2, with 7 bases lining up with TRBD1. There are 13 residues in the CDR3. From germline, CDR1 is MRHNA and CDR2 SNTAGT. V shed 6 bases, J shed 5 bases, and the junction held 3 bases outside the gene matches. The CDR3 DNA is TGTGCCAGCAGACCGACAGGGACCGGGGAGCTGTTTTTT. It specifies CASRPTGTGELFF.

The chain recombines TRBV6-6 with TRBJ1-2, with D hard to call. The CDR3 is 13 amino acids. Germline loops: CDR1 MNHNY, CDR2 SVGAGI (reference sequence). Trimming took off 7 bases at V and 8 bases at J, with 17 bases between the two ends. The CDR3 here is CASTPEALEGYTF. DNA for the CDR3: TGTGCCAGCACCCCCGAGGCCCTGGAGGGCTACACCTTC.

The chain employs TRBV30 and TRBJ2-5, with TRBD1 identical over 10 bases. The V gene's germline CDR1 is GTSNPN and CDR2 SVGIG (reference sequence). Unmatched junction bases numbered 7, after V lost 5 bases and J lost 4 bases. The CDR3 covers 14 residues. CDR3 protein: CAWSPGTGVETQYF. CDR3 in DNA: TGTGCCTGGTCTCCCGGGACAGGGGTAGAGACCCAGTACTTC.

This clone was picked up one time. The CDR3 spells CASTKGGGSGANVLTF. As DNA, the CDR3 is TGTGCCAGCACTAAAGGGGGCGGTTCTGGGGCCAACGTCCTGACTTTC. The rearrangement links TRBV28 to TRBJ2-6, with 7 bases identical to TRBD1. The CDR3 totals 16 residues. V was clipped by 7 bases and J by 1 base; unmatched bases: 7. Germline V gene sequence: CDR1 MDHEN, CDR2 SYDVKM.

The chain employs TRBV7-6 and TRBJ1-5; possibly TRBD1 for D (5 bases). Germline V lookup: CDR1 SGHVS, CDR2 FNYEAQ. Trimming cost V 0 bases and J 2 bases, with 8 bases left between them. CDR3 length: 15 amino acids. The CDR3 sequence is CASSLAAGRNQPQHF. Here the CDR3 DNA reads TGTGCCAGCAGCTTAGCGGCAGGGCGCAATCAGCCCCAGCATTTT.

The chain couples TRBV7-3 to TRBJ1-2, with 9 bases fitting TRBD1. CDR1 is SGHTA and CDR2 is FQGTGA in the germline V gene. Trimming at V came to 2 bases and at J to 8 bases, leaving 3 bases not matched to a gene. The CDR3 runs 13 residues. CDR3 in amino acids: CASSLGTGKGYTF. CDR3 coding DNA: TGTGCCAGCAGCTTAGGGACAGGGAAAGGCTACACCTTC.

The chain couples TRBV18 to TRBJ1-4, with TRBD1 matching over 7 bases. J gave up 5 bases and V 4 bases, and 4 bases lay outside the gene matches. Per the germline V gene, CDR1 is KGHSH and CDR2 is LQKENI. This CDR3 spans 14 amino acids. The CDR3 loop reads CASSQDRRNEKLFF. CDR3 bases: TGTGCCAGCTCACAGGACAGGCGGAATGAAAAACTGTTTTTT. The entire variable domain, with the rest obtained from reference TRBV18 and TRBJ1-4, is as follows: NAGVMQNPRHLVRRRGQEARLRCSPMKGHSHVYWYRQLPEEGLKFMVYLQKENIIDESGMPKERFSAEFPKEGPSILRIQQVVRGDSAAYFCASSQDRRNEKLFFGSGTQLSVL.

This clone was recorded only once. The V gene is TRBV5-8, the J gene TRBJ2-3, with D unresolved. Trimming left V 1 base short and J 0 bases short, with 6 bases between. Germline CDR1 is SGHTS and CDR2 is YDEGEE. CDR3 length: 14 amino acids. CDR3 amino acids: CASSLRVSTDTQYF. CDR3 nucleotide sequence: TGTGCCAGCAGCTTGCGGGTTAGCACAGATACGCAGTATTTT.

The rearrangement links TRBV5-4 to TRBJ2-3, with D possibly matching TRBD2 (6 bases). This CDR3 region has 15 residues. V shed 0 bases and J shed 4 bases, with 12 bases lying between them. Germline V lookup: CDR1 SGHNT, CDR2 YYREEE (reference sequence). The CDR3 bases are TGTGCCAGCAGCTTGGTGACTAGTTCCTCAGATACGCAGTATTTT. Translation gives CASSLVTSSSDTQYF. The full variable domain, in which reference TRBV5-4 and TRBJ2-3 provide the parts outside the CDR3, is ETGVTQSPTHLIKTRGQQVTLRCSSQSGHNTVSWYQQALGQGPQFIFQYYREEENGRGNFPPRFSGLQFPNYSSELNVNALELDDSALYLCASSLVTSSSDTQYFGPGTRLTVL.

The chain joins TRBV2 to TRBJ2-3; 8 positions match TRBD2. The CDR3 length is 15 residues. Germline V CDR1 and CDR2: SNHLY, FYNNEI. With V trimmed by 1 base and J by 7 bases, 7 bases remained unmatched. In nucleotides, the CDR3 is TGTGCCAGCAGTGAAGGTCGGGGGGGGCGAAATACGCAGTATTTT. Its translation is CASSEGRGGRNTQYF.

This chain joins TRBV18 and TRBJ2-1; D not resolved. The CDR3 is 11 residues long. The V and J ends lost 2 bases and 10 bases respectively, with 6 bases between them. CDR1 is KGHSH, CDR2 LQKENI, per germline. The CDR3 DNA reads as TGTGCCAGCTCACCAGACGGGGAGCAGTTCTTC. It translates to CASSPDGEQFF.

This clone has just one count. CDR3 amino acids: CAWSVGVVSYEQYF. CDR3 DNA: TGTGCCTGGAGTGTGGGAGTAGTCTCCTACGAGCAGTACTTC. The V gene is TRBV30, the J gene TRBJ2-7; D possibly corresponds to TRBD2 (5 bases). CDR1 GTSNPN and CDR2 SVGIG come from the germline V gene (reference sequence). The CDR3 covers 14 residues. V was trimmed by 0 bases and J by 0 bases, leaving 9 bases between them.

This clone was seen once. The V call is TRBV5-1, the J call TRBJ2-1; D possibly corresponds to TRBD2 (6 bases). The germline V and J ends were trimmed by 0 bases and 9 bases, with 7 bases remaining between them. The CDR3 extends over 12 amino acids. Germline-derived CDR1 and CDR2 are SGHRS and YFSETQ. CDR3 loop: CASSLERAEQFF. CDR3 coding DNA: TGCGCCAGCAGCTTGGAGCGGGCTGAGCAGTTCTTC.

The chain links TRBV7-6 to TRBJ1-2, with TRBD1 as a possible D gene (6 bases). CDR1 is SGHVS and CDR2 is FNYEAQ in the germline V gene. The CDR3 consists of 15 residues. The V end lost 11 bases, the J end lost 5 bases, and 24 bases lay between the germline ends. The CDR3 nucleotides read TGTGCCTCTCCTATTCGGTCAGGGGTCCTATATGGCTACACCTTC. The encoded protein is CASPIRSGVLYGYTF.

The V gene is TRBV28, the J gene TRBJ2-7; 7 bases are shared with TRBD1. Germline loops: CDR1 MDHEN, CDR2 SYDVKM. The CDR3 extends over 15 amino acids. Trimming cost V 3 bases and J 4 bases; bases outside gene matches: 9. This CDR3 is CASSFEGGRVYEQYF. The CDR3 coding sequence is TGTGCCAGCAGTTTTGAAGGGGGCAGGGTATACGAGCAGTACTTC.

CDR3 bases: TGTGCCAGTAGTACGGACAGGGGGCCGGGCAATGAGCAGTTCTTC. As protein: CASSTDRGPGNEQFF. V gene TRBV19 combines with J gene TRBJ2-1; 11 bases map to TRBD1. Germline assignment: CDR1 LNHDA and CDR2 SQIVND (reference sequence). The CDR3 is 15 amino acids. J lost 6 bases, V lost 4 bases, and 5 bases had no gene match.

DNA for the CDR3: TGCAGCGTTGAATATAGACTAGCGGGGGACTACGAGCAGTACTTC. This encodes CSVEYRLAGDYEQYF. This sequence joins TRBV29-1 and TRBJ2-7; 12 bases map to TRBD2. V was pared by 2 bases and J by 3 bases, with 5 bases of the junction left unmatched. Germline V gene sequence: CDR1 SQVTM, CDR2 ANQGSEA. The CDR3 contains 15 residues.